Below are 27 T cell receptor beta chains sequenced from a single sample in a study of graft-versus-host responses after intestinal transplantation. The assay was immunoSEQ multiplex PCR, and TCRdb's table has in-frame clones only and misses some. Among around 100,000 clones listed, more than 85% were seen once. Antigens of these TCRs are unknown. Material: unstimulated CD8+ T cells sorted from spleen or lymph node cells, obtained before transplant. These receptors were obtained from a human donor who was the organ donor for an intestinal transplant.

The rearrangement links TRBV27 to TRBJ2-6, with D unclear. The V gene lost 7 bases and the J gene lost 1 base, with 5 bases spanning the gap. Per germline, CDR1 MNHEY and CDR2 SMNVEV (reference sequence). The CDR3 extends over 13 amino acids. The DNA for the CDR3 is TGTGCCAGCACCCAGTCTGGGGCCAACGTCCTGACTTTC. Translating it yields CASTQSGANVLTF.

V usage is TRBV13 and J usage is TRBJ2-4, with 11 nucleotides matching TRBD2. Germline V CDR1 and CDR2: PRHDT, FYEKMQ (reference sequence). Unmatched junction bases numbered 7, after V lost 6 bases and J lost 3 bases. The CDR3 is 16 amino acids. The CDR3 loop is CASSIGTSGYKNIQYF. As DNA, the CDR3 is TGTGCCAGCAGTATAGGGACTAGCGGATACAAAAACATTCAGTACTTC.

V gene TRBV29-1 combines with J gene TRBJ1-1, with TRBD1 as a possible D gene (5 bases). V lost 6 bases to trimming and J lost 0 bases, with 14 bases between them. Germline V gene data show CDR1 as SQVTM and CDR2 as ANQGSEA. CDR3 size: 14 residues. DNA of the CDR3: TGCAGCGTCCCCCCGGGGGGGATGAACACTGAAGCTTTCTTT. Its protein is CSVPPGGMNTEAFF.

The chain has TRBV7-9 and TRBJ1-1, with TRBD1 matching 9 bases. V gave up 5 bases and J gave up 1 base; unmatched junction bases: 8. Germline V gene sequence: CDR1 SEHNR, CDR2 FQNEAQ (reference sequence). CDR3 length equals 16 residues. CDR3 sequence: CASSPWVTGGNTEAFF. CDR3 DNA sequence: TGTGCCAGCAGCCCCTGGGTGACAGGGGGGAACACTGAAGCTTTCTTT.

This chain connects TRBV6-1 to TRBJ2-5; D not certain. The germline V gene encodes CDR1 MNHNS and CDR2 SASEGT. The CDR3 totals 12 residues. The germline V and J ends were trimmed by 2 bases and 5 bases, with 6 bases remaining between them. The chain's CDR3 is CASSEPTETQYF. In nucleotides, the CDR3 is TGTGCCAGCAGTGAACCGACCGAGACCCAGTACTTC.

The genes are TRBV2 and TRBJ2-6, with D possibly matching TRBD1 (5 bases). CDR3 length: 15 amino acids. V lost 8 bases and J 0 bases, leaving 11 bases between the germline ends. CDR1 is SNHLY and CDR2 is FYNNEI in the germline V gene. The CDR3 DNA sequence: TGTGCCAGCCAGACAGCTGTCTCTGGGGCCAACGTCCTGACTTTC. Protein sequence: CASQTAVSGANVLTF.

J is TRBJ2-7 and V is TRBV13, with 10 nucleotides matching TRBD2. The CDR3 is 16 amino acids. Unmatched junction bases numbered 8, after V lost 5 bases and J lost 1 base. Looked up from germline, CDR1 is PRHDT and CDR2 is FYEKMQ (reference sequence). CDR3 sequence reads: CASSDYTSGASYEQYF. CDR3 nucleotides: TGTGCCAGCAGCGATTACACTAGCGGGGCTTCCTACGAGCAGTACTTC.

V and J are TRBV7-2 and TRBJ2-7, with D tentatively TRBD1 or TRBD2 (5 bases each). The CDR3 runs 14 residues. V lost 2 bases, J lost 1 base, and 9 bases lay in between. Germline CDR1 SGHTA, CDR2 FQGNSA. The CDR3 here is CASSLPGPSYEQYF. The CDR3 bases are TGTGCCAGCAGCTTACCGGGACCGTCCTACGAGCAGTACTTC.

The chain combines TRBV5-4 with TRBJ1-1; weak D call: TRBD1 (5 bases). Between the trimmed V and J ends, which lost 0 bases and 3 bases, there was a span of 15 bases. Germline assignment: CDR1 SGHNT and CDR2 YYREEE (reference sequence). This CDR3 spans 16 amino acids. CDR3 amino acids: CASSLASDSWDTEAFF. The CDR3 nucleotides are TGTGCCAGCAGCTTGGCCTCCGACAGCTGGGACACTGAAGCTTTCTTT.

V and J are TRBV15 and TRBJ2-5; D is uncertain. The CDR3 has 13 amino acids. The germline V gene has CDR1 LNHNV and CDR2 YYDKDF (reference sequence). Trimming cost V 11 bases and J 6 bases, with 19 bases left between them. The CDR3 region is CASLSPVWKTQYF. The CDR3 coding sequence is TGTGCCTCCCTTTCCCCAGTATGGAAGACCCAGTACTTC.

This clone appeared once. V is TRBV28 and J is TRBJ1-1, with D perhaps TRBD1 (6 bases). Looked up from germline, CDR1 is MDHEN and CDR2 is SYDVKM. The CDR3 runs 13 residues. Between the trimmed V and J ends, which lost 6 bases and 10 bases, there was a span of 18 bases. DNA of the CDR3: TGTGCCAGCAGCCTCCGGGGGGGCGTGGGAGCTTTCTTT. Its protein is CASSLRGGVGAFF. Based on the CDR3 plus reference TRBV28 and TRBJ1-1, the full variable domain is DVKVTQSSRYLVKRTGEKVFLECVQDMDHENMFWYRQDPGLGLRLIYFSYDVKMKEKGDIPEGYSVSREKKERFSLILESASTNQTSMYLCASSLRGGVGAFFGQGTRLTVV.

This chain connects TRBV6-1 to TRBJ2-7; 10 positions match TRBD2. From germline, CDR1 is MNHNS and CDR2 SASEGT. The CDR3 length is 14 residues. Germline trimming cut 5 bases from V and 6 bases from J; bases unmatched to any gene: 7. The CDR3 nucleotides are TGTGCCAGCAGTCCTAGCGGGAGAGTGGGCGAGCAGTACTTC. It encodes CASSPSGRVGEQYF.

A note on this clone: The same CDR3 arises from other DNA sequences in this sample as well. This rearrangement joins TRBV2 to TRBJ2-7; maybe TRBD2 (6 bases). The CDR3 loop spans 13 amino acids. The germline V and J ends were trimmed by 6 bases and 2 bases, with 11 bases remaining between them. Looked up from germline, CDR1 is SNHLY and CDR2 is FYNNEI. The CDR3: CASSDGRTYEQYF. In DNA form, the CDR3 reads TGTGCCAGCAGCGATGGGAGGACCTACGAGCAGTACTTC.

Remarks on this clone: Distinct nucleotide sequences in the sample also encode this CDR3. V and J are TRBV27 and TRBJ1-5; 9 nucleotides match TRBD1. In germline, CDR1 is MNHEY, CDR2 SMNVEV (reference sequence). The CDR3 contains 15 residues. V dropped 0 bases and J dropped 6; count of bases not matched to a gene: 3. The CDR3 DNA is TGTGCCAGCAGTTTATCCACAGGGGGCGGTCAGCCCCAGCATTTT. It specifies CASSLSTGGGQPQHF.

The chain recombines TRBV5-4 with TRBJ2-1; D not resolved. Trimming took 4 bases from V and 5 from J, leaving 13 bases between them. There are 14 residues in the CDR3. Germline V gene data show CDR1 as SGHNT and CDR2 as YYREEE (reference sequence). The CDR3: CASSPPDTNNEQFF. DNA of the CDR3: TGTGCCAGCAGCCCCCCAGATACTAACAATGAGCAGTTCTTC. Complete variable domain (other parts from reference TRBV5-4 and TRBJ2-1): ETGVTQSPTHLIKTRGQQVTLRCSSQSGHNTVSWYQQALGQGPQFIFQYYREEENGRGNFPPRFSGLQFPNYSSELNVNALELDDSALYLCASSPPDTNNEQFFGPGTRLTVL.

This chain links TRBV19 with TRBJ2-1; the match to TRBD1 covers 8 bases. The CDR3 is 12 amino acids. V shed 5 bases and J 12 bases; nucleotides not matched to a gene: 6. Germline V gene data show CDR1 as LNHDA and CDR2 as SQIVND (reference sequence). Written as DNA, the CDR3 is TGTGCCAGTAGTGTGACAGGGGAAGGGCAGTTCTTC. This gives the protein CASSVTGEGQFF.

The rearrangement joins TRBV12-5 to TRBJ2-7; D remains unclear. CDR1 is LGHNT and CDR2 is FRNRAP in the germline V gene. CDR3 length equals 16 residues. V was shortened by 0 bases and J by 0 bases, with 12 bases between the two germline ends. CDR3 sequence (DNA): TGTGCTAGTGGTTTGGTAGACCGCGGTAGCTCCTACGAGCAGTACTTC. Translation gives CASGLVDRGSSYEQYF.

The gene calls are TRBV19 and TRBJ2-5; D call uncertain. The J call may be mistaken, given a closer DNA end match to TRBJ2-7. The CDR3 has 12 amino acids. CDR1 is LNHDA and CDR2 is SQIVND in the germline V gene (reference sequence). This CDR3 reads CASRDPVYEQYF. For the CDR3, the DNA is TGTGCCAGTAGGGACCCAGTCTACGAGCAGTACTTC.

V usage is TRBV4-3 and J usage is TRBJ2-7; a weak D match, TRBD1 (6 bases). CDR1 and CDR2 from the germline V gene are LGHNA and YSLEER. V was shortened by 4 bases and J by 0 bases, with 13 bases between the two germline ends. This CDR3 contains 15 residues. The CDR3 DNA reads as TGCGCCAGCAGCCCAGCCCTGGACAGCTCCTACGAGCAGTACTTC. This encodes CASSPALDSSYEQYF.

The J gene is TRBJ2-7, the V gene TRBV9; no clear D. Per germline, CDR1 SGDLS and CDR2 YYNGEE. Between the trimmed V and J ends, which lost 4 bases and 6 bases, there was a span of 14 bases. There are 13 residues in the CDR3. CDR3 loop: CASSTTVAGEQYF. In DNA, the CDR3 is TGTGCCAGCAGCACCACGGTGGCCGGCGAGCAGTACTTC.

This chain uses TRBV28 with TRBJ2-4; 11 nucleotides match TRBD2. Germline V gene lookup returns CDR1 MDHEN and CDR2 SYDVKM. The CDR3 consists of 17 residues. After removal of 6 bases from V and 7 bases from J, the junction contained 14 bases not matched to a gene. The CDR3 DNA reads TGTGCCAGCAGCGGGGTCGCGACTAGCGGGACGGAGAACATTCAGTACTTC. Protein product: CASSGVATSGTENIQYF.

The CDR3 coding sequence is TGTGCCAGCAGCTTAGTGGGCGATCCCTACGAGCAGTACTTC. Protein product: CASSLVGDPYEQYF. The gene calls are TRBV11-2 and TRBJ2-7; D ambiguous. V gave up 1 base and J gave up 2 bases, with 9 bases separating them. This CDR3 region has 14 residues. Germline assignment: CDR1 SGHAT and CDR2 FQNNGV.

V gene TRBV7-6 combines with J gene TRBJ2-7; D remains unclear. This CDR3 comprises 13 residues. The germline CDR1 and CDR2 sequences are SGHVS and FNYEAQ. With 1 base removed from V and 0 bases from J, the gap between germline ends came to 4 bases. The CDR3 DNA follows: TGTGCCAGCAGCTTAGACAGCTCCTACGAGCAGTACTTC. Its protein product is CASSLDSSYEQYF.

V is TRBV27 and J is TRBJ2-7; tentative D call: TRBD2 (5 bases). Per germline, CDR1 MNHEY and CDR2 SMNVEV (reference sequence). Trimming pared 7 bases from V and 0 bases from J, leaving 10 bases between. The CDR3 is 13 amino acids. CDR3 coding DNA: TGTGCCAGCAAGCGGATTAGCTCCTACGAGCAGTACTTC. It specifies CASKRISSYEQYF.

This chain connects TRBV18 to TRBJ2-1; tentatively, D is TRBD2 (5 bases). V was cut by 1 base and J by 3 bases, with 16 bases left in between. CDR1 is KGHSH, CDR2 LQKENI, per germline. The CDR3 has 17 amino acids. The CDR3 DNA follows: TGTGCCAGCTCACCACGCTCTAGCATATTTATCTACAATGAGCAGTTCTTC. Encoded protein: CASSPRSSIFIYNEQFF.

This clone was detected once. This chain uses TRBV27 with TRBJ2-7, with D uncertain. The CDR3 is made up of 13 amino acids. The germline gives CDR1 MNHEY, CDR2 SMNVEV (reference sequence). The V and J ends lost 5 bases and 6 bases respectively, with 14 bases between them. The CDR3 DNA reads TGTGCCAGCAGTCGGCTCAGAGACTCCGAGCAGTACTTC. Translating it yields CASSRLRDSEQYF.

This clone was observed a handful of times. The CDR3 DNA follows: TGTGCCAGCAGCTTAGCGGCCTACTACGAGCAGTACTTC. Its translation is CASSLAAYYEQYF. This chain links TRBV7-9 with TRBJ2-7; D remains unclear. V was trimmed by 0 bases and J by 3 bases, leaving 6 bases between them. This CDR3 has 13 residues. The V gene's germline CDR1 is SEHNR and CDR2 FQNEAQ (reference sequence).